The 13 T cell receptor beta chains reported below all come from one sample, sequenced in a study of T cells after yellow fever vaccination (dated by TCRdb to the late 2010s). The treatment or condition label here, explained by the study, means: live attenuated yellow fever vaccine strain. Library preparation was by 5' RACE. Instrument on record: Illumina NovaSeq 6000. The public reads were quality trimmed at Q25 with fastp and then assembled into clones with MiXCR by TCRdb, keeping productive beta chains. Every entry covers one CDR3 protein and lists the most common genes and DNA from its rows. A total of about 340,000 distinct CDR3 sequences appear in this sample, 3.5% to 4.5% of them only once. The biggest ten clones account for 20% to 25% of the sample. Here the sequenced sample was PBMCs, taken 5 days after the yellow fever booster vaccination. These receptor sequences come from a man aged 18 to 30 who received the YFV17D yellow fever vaccine.

There are many counts of this clonotype. V and J are TRBV4-3 and TRBJ2-3; D perhaps matches TRBD2 (6 bases). The V gene lost 4 bases and the J gene lost 1 base, with 9 bases spanning the gap. The V gene's germline CDR1 is LGHNA and CDR2 YSLEER. The CDR3 runs 14 residues. The CDR3 loop is CASSRSGGTDTQYF. CDR3 DNA: TGCGCCAGCAGCCGTAGCGGAGGCACAGATACGCAGTATTTT.

This clonotype was observed a few times. The rearrangement joins TRBV6-6 to TRBJ2-2, with TRBD1 matching 8 bases. The J segment lost 3 bases and the V segment lost 5 bases, leaving 11 bases of the junction unmatched. The V gene's germline CDR1 is MNHNY and CDR2 SVGAGI (reference sequence). The CDR3 is 17 residues long. The CDR3 here is CASSPPRGRGDTGELFF. Written as DNA, the CDR3 is TGTGCCAGCAGTCCGCCCAGGGGGCGCGGGGACACCGGGGAGCTGTTTTTT.

This clonotype has at least ten counts. J is TRBJ2-1 and V is TRBV7-2; weak D call: TRBD2 (6 bases). Germline V gives CDR1 SGHTA, CDR2 FQGNSA. Trimming pared 3 bases from V and 5 bases from J, leaving 14 bases between. The CDR3 has 15 residues. This CDR3 reads CASSFASVGDNEQFF. For the CDR3, the DNA is TGTGCCAGCAGCTTCGCTAGCGTGGGGGACAATGAGCAGTTCTTC. Together with reference TRBV7-2 and TRBJ2-1, the CDR3 gives the full variable domain: GAGVSQSPSNKVTEKGKDVELRCDPISGHTALYWYRQSLGQGLEFLIYFQGNSAPDKSGLPSDRFSAERTGGSVSTLTIQRTQQEDSAVYLCASSFASVGDNEQFFGPGTRLTVL.

In this sample, this clonotype turned up a few times. The CDR3 DNA reads as TGCAGCGTCCGCCGACCGGAGGGTTTGAACACTGAAGCTTTCTTT. As protein: CSVRRPEGLNTEAFF. The rearrangement joins TRBV29-1 to TRBJ1-1; D ambiguous. This CDR3 has 15 residues. Germline CDR1 SQVTM, CDR2 ANQGSEA. The V end was cut by 6 bases, the J end by 0 bases, with 17 bases between.

The chain recombines TRBV27 with TRBJ2-3; the D is unclear. With 1 base removed from V and 4 bases from J, the gap between germline ends came to 9 bases. Germline lookup yields CDR1 MNHEY and CDR2 SMNVEV (reference sequence). The CDR3 consists of 14 residues. The CDR3 DNA sequence: TGTGCCAGCAGTTTATGGTCCAGCTCAGATACGCAGTATTTT. This encodes CASSLWSSSDTQYF.

This clonotype was seen at least ten times. This sequence joins TRBV20-1 and TRBJ2-1, with 8 bases fitting TRBD2. After removal of 0 bases from V and 3 bases from J, the junction contained 7 bases not matched to a gene. Germline values: CDR1 DFQATT, CDR2 SNEGSKA (reference sequence). The CDR3 has 16 residues. CDR3 region: CSARDVRGGNYNEQFF. In nucleotides, the CDR3 is TGCAGTGCTAGAGATGTTCGCGGGGGGAACTACAATGAGCAGTTCTTC.

This clonotype was detected only a few times. This chain joins TRBV4-1 and TRBJ2-2; either TRBD1 or TRBD2 may fit D (5 bases each). Between the trimmed V and J ends, which lost 0 bases and 5 bases, there was a span of 16 bases. From germline, CDR1 is MGHRA and CDR2 YSYEKL. CDR3 length: 17 amino acids. The CDR3 loop reads CASSQEVGDPFTGELFF. The CDR3 region has the DNA TGCGCCAGCAGCCAAGAAGTGGGGGACCCCTTTACCGGGGAGCTGTTTTTT.

This clonotype has a handful of counts. V gene TRBV6-6 combines with J gene TRBJ2-3, with D perhaps being TRBD1 or TRBD2 (5 bases each). Per germline, CDR1 MNHNY and CDR2 SVGAGI (reference sequence). V was shortened by 6 bases and J by 0 bases, with 7 bases between the two germline ends. The CDR3 sequence is 13 residues long. CDR3 sequence reads: CASRGTSTDTQYF. CDR3 coding DNA: TGTGCCAGCAGGGGGACGAGCACAGATACGCAGTATTTT.

This clonotype was observed a few times. The J gene is TRBJ2-5, the V gene TRBV4-3; tentatively, D is TRBD1 (5 bases). The V end lost 0 bases, the J end lost 7 bases, and 12 bases lay between the germline ends. The CDR3 sequence is 14 residues long. Germline V gene sequence: CDR1 LGHNA, CDR2 YSLEER. The CDR3 here is CASSQDLGPPTQYF. The CDR3 nucleotides read TGCGCCAGCAGCCAAGATTTGGGGCCCCCGACCCAGTACTTC.

This clonotype came up many times. The chain couples TRBV5-1 to TRBJ2-3, with D perhaps matching TRBD1 (6 bases). V was cut by 2 bases and J by 6 bases, with 13 bases left in between. The germline V gene has CDR1 SGHRS and CDR2 YFSETQ. The CDR3 extends over 14 amino acids. The chain's CDR3 is CASSFSPGADTQYF. The CDR3 region has the DNA TGCGCCAGCAGCTTCTCCCCAGGGGCTGATACGCAGTATTTT.

This clonotype was detected many times. The chain has TRBV5-1 and TRBJ1-2; TRBD1 matches 10 bases. The CDR3 length is 15 residues. The V gene's germline CDR1 is SGHRS and CDR2 YFSETQ. The V gene end was trimmed by 3 bases and the J gene end by 4 bases; junction bases not matched to a gene: 6. CDR3 DNA: TGCGCCAGCAGCTGGGACAGGGGCCCTGCCTATGGCTACACCTTC. Its translation: CASSWDRGPAYGYTF.

This clonotype was seen a handful of times. This chain links TRBV5-1 with TRBJ1-1; perhaps TRBD1 as D (6 bases). V lost 0 bases and J 4 bases, leaving 10 bases between the germline ends. CDR3 length: 14 residues. Germline V CDR1 and CDR2: SGHRS, YFSETQ. CDR3 in DNA: TGCGCCAGCAGCTTGGTCGGGGGCAGCACTGAAGCTTTCTTT. This sequence encodes CASSLVGGSTEAFF.

The DNA for the CDR3 is TGCAGTGCTAGAGACGGGATTTTTGAGACCCAGTACTTC. This codes for CSARDGIFETQYF. This chain connects TRBV20-1 to TRBJ2-5; possible D gene TRBD2, 5 bases. The CDR3 has 13 amino acids. In germline, CDR1 is DFQATT, CDR2 SNEGSKA (reference sequence). Trimming took off 0 bases at V and 5 bases at J, with 10 bases between the two ends.